The 31 T cell receptor beta chains below all came from one sample that was sequenced in a study of chemoradiotherapy in HPV16-positive cancers. Generated by immunoSEQ multiplex PCR, the TCRdb table keeps only in-frame clones and is missing some. The sample consists of approximately 13,000 clones, 69% of them appearing once. Specimen collection occurred from a patient who underwent chemoradiotherapy. All receptors derive from a human donor with HPV-associated anogenital cancer.

V gene TRBV15 combines with J gene TRBJ2-3; no definite D call. Trimming removed 5 bases at V and 6 bases at J, with 15 bases between. This CDR3 comprises 14 residues. Germline values: CDR1 LNHNV, CDR2 YYDKDF (reference sequence). The CDR3 DNA follows: TGTGCCACCAGCGTTAGACCCCTTCCTGATACGCAGTATTTT. Its protein is CATSVRPLPDTQYF.

This chain links TRBV14 with TRBJ1-4; no clear D. CDR1 is SGHDN, CDR2 FVKESK, per germline. Deletions cut 4 bases from V and 11 bases from J, with 14 bases between. This CDR3 region has 13 residues. The CDR3 nucleotides read TGTGCCAGCAGCCGCGGATTCCTTGATAAACTGTTTTTT. Translating it yields CASSRGFLDKLFF.

The chain uses TRBV21-1 and TRBJ1-5. TRBV21-1 is described as a pseudogene. CDR3 length: 15 residues. The CDR3 reads CASSKGGGGGQPQHF. CDR3 nucleotide sequence: TGTGCCAGCAGCAAAGGGGGAGGGGGCGGTCAGCCCCAGCATTTT.

The chain employs TRBV27 and TRBJ2-1, with TRBD1 identical over 9 bases. This CDR3 is 18 amino acids long. From germline, CDR1 is MNHEY and CDR2 SMNVEV (reference sequence). Germline trimming cut 5 bases from V and 8 bases from J; bases unmatched to any gene: 19. The CDR3 is CASSPGDRVVKKADEQFF. CDR3 nucleotide sequence: TGTGCCAGCAGTCCAGGGGACAGGGTAGTCAAAAAGGCGGATGAGCAGTTCTTC.

This chain links TRBV2 with TRBJ2-7, with a possible D match to TRBD2 (5 bases). Germline V gene data show CDR1 as SNHLY and CDR2 as FYNNEI. The CDR3 covers 15 residues. V lost 3 bases and J lost 2, with 14 bases in between. In DNA form, the CDR3 reads TGTGCCAGCAGTGACATAACCGGGGTGACCTACGAGCAGTACTTC. This sequence encodes CASSDITGVTYEQYF. The full variable domain, rest sourced from reference TRBV2 and TRBJ2-7, is EPEVTQTPSHQVTQMGQEVILRCVPISNHLYFYWYRQILGQKVEFLVSFYNNEISEKSEIFDDQFSVERPDGSNFTLKIRSTKLEDSAMYFCASSDITGVTYEQYFGPGTRLTVT.

V gene TRBV6-5 combines with J gene TRBJ1-2; the match to TRBD1 covers 8 bases. Germline-derived CDR1 and CDR2 are MNHEY and SVGAGI. The CDR3 loop spans 16 amino acids. V was pared by 0 bases and J by 7 bases, with 10 bases of the junction left unmatched. CDR3 region: CASSYSKPGGAGGYTF. The CDR3 DNA reads as TGTGCCAGCAGTTACTCTAAGCCAGGGGGCGCAGGTGGCTACACCTTC.

The chain has TRBV6-4 and TRBJ2-5, with D tentatively TRBD1 (6 bases). This CDR3 contains 13 residues. Germline CDR1 and CDR2: MRHNA and SNTAGT. V was shortened by 6 bases and J by 3 bases, with 11 bases between the two germline ends. CDR3 nucleotide sequence: TGTGCCAGCAGCTACAGGGTTGAAGAGACCCAGTACTTC. It specifies CASSYRVEETQYF.

The chain recombines TRBV10-2 with TRBJ2-7; D unclear. The V end was cut by 2 bases, the J end by 3 bases, with 8 bases between. The germline gives CDR1 WSHSY, CDR2 SAAADI. CDR3 length: 13 residues. The CDR3 reads CASSEVGYYEQYF. CDR3 DNA: TGCGCCAGCAGTGAGGTCGGATACTACGAGCAGTACTTC.

V and J are TRBV27 and TRBJ2-5; TRBD2 agrees at 14 bases. From germline, CDR1 is MNHEY and CDR2 SMNVEV (reference sequence). This CDR3 is built from 18 residues. The J segment lost 3 bases and the V segment lost 6 bases, leaving 12 bases of the junction unmatched. Written as DNA, the CDR3 is TGTGCCAGCAGCACGACTAGCGGGGGGGCCCTTTTGGAAGAGACCCAGTACTTC. It translates to CASSTTSGGALLEETQYF.

The chain couples TRBV19 to TRBJ1-2; 9 nucleotides match TRBD1. The CDR3 is 16 amino acids. The trim removed 5 bases at V and 0 bases at J, leaving 7 bases unmatched. CDR1 and CDR2 (germline): LNHDA, SQIVND (reference sequence). CDR3 sequence: CASSLWTGATNYGYTF. CDR3 nucleotides: TGTGCCAGTAGTCTTTGGACAGGGGCCACTAACTATGGCTACACCTTC.

The chain is built from TRBV5-4 and TRBJ2-2; D remains ambiguous. V gave up 1 base and J gave up 1 base, with 14 bases separating them. Germline V gives CDR1 SGHNT, CDR2 YYREEE (reference sequence). The CDR3 runs to 17 residues. CDR3 sequence reads: CASSLSRYGLNTGELFF. The CDR3 DNA reads TGTGCCAGCAGCTTGAGTCGCTATGGCCTGAACACCGGGGAGCTGTTTTTT.

This clone was seen a few times. The chain couples TRBV7-2 to TRBJ2-1, with no clear D. V lost 5 bases, J lost 6 bases, and 5 bases lay in between. The CDR3 consists of 11 residues. From germline, CDR1 is SGHTA and CDR2 FQGNSA. This CDR3 is CASSIINEQFF. The CDR3 region has the DNA TGTGCCAGCAGCATAATCAATGAGCAGTTCTTC.

This rearrangement joins TRBV5-4 to TRBJ1-4; D is perhaps TRBD1 (5 bases). Looked up from germline, CDR1 is SGHNT and CDR2 is YYREEE (reference sequence). CDR3 length equals 13 residues. Trimming took off 0 bases at V and 8 bases at J, with 8 bases between the two ends. The CDR3 nucleotides read TGTGCCAGCAGCTTGGGCAGGGAGGAAAAACTGTTTTTT. The encoded protein is CASSLGREEKLFF.

This clone has just a few counts. The rearrangement joins TRBV5-6 to TRBJ2-1, with D maybe TRBD1 (5 bases). Trimming took 1 base from V and 6 from J, leaving 14 bases between them. The CDR3 covers 15 residues. Germline CDR1 and CDR2: SGHDT and YYEEEE. The DNA for the CDR3 is TGTGCCAGCAGCTTGTTCCTCCGTGGGGCCAATGAGCAGTTCTTC. Amino acids: CASSLFLRGANEQFF.

The genes are TRBV25-1 and TRBJ1-2, with TRBD1 identical over 8 bases. The CDR3 runs to 14 residues. V lost 3 bases, J lost 9 bases, and 9 bases stayed unmatched. The V gene's germline CDR1 is MGHDK and CDR2 SYGVNS. The CDR3, as DNA: TGTGCCAGCAGTGACCCAGGGGGCATAGAGAGCTACACCTTC. Its translation is CASSDPGGIESYTF.

This sequence joins TRBV25-1 and TRBJ2-7; TRBD1 matches 8 bases. The CDR3 sequence is 14 residues long. V lost 2 bases to trimming and J lost 2 bases; unmatched junction nucleotides: 2. In germline, CDR1 is MGHDK, CDR2 SYGVNS. For the CDR3, the DNA is TGTGCCAGCAGTGAAGAACAGGGGGCCTACGAGCAGTACTTC. It encodes CASSEEQGAYEQYF.

This chain connects TRBV6-4 to TRBJ1-1, with 7 bases matching TRBD1. V shed 5 bases and J 2 bases; nucleotides not matched to a gene: 2. CDR1 MRHNA and CDR2 SNTAGT come from the germline V gene. This CDR3 region has 13 residues. CDR3 protein: CASSWDSNTEAFF. The DNA for the CDR3 is TGTGCCAGCAGTTGGGACAGCAACACTGAAGCTTTCTTT.

The chain recombines TRBV18 with TRBJ1-6; possible D gene TRBD1, 5 bases. CDR1 and CDR2 from the germline V gene are KGHSH and LQKENI. The CDR3 is 15 residues long. V lost 6 bases to trimming and J lost 6 bases, with 15 bases between them. CDR3 bases: TGTGCCAGCTCCTACGGGACCACTATTAATTCACCCCTCCACTTT. Its protein is CASSYGTTINSPLHF.

V gene TRBV19 combines with J gene TRBJ2-6, with D unclear. This CDR3 spans 15 amino acids. Trimming took 3 bases from V and 1 from J, leaving 7 bases between them. Germline CDR1 is LNHDA and CDR2 is SQIVND (reference sequence). CDR3 nucleotides: TGTGCCAGTAGTATCAGCCCATCTGGGGCCAACGTCCTGACTTTC. As protein: CASSISPSGANVLTF.

The chain couples TRBV27 to TRBJ2-1; a weak D match, TRBD2 (6 bases). Germline-derived CDR1 and CDR2 are MNHEY and SMNVEV (reference sequence). This CDR3 is built from 15 residues. The ends were cut back, 3 bases at V and 0 bases at J, with 9 bases in the middle. The CDR3 DNA follows: TGTGCCAGCAGTTTCGTAGCGGTCTCCTACAATGAGCAGTTCTTC. Its protein is CASSFVAVSYNEQFF.

The chain's CDR3 is CASSLGKLETQYF. The CDR3 region has the DNA TGTGCCAGCAGCTTAGGAAAACTAGAGACCCAGTACTTC. This rearrangement joins TRBV7-3 to TRBJ2-5; D remains ambiguous. Germline CDR1 SGHTA, CDR2 FQGTGA. The CDR3 is 13 amino acids. Deletions cut 2 bases from V and 4 bases from J, with 8 bases between.

The chain is built from TRBV2 and TRBJ1-4, with D perhaps TRBD1 (5 bases). The CDR3 runs 15 residues. V lost 2 bases to trimming and J lost 7 bases, with 14 bases between them. Germline CDR1 and CDR2: SNHLY and FYNNEI. The CDR3: CASSEYGGIIEKLFF. CDR3 coding DNA: TGTGCCAGCAGTGAATATGGGGGAATCATTGAAAAACTGTTTTTT.

V and J are TRBV5-6 and TRBJ1-5, with 10 bases matching TRBD1. There are 15 residues in the CDR3. Germline V lookup: CDR1 SGHDT, CDR2 YYEEEE. With V trimmed by 3 bases and J by 3 bases, 3 bases remained unmatched. This CDR3 is CASSWGQGNNQPQHF. Here the CDR3 DNA reads TGTGCCAGCAGCTGGGGACAGGGGAACAATCAGCCCCAGCATTTT.

This clone turned up a few times. CDR3 coding DNA: TGCGCCAGCAGCTTGGTTAGCGGGGGGGTCGAGACCCAGTACTTC. It specifies CASSLVSGGVETQYF. The chain carries TRBV5-1 and TRBJ2-5; 11 bases line up with TRBD2. This CDR3 spans 15 amino acids. Germline V gene data show CDR1 as SGHRS and CDR2 as YFSETQ. Unmatched junction bases numbered 3, after V lost 0 bases and J lost 5 bases.

CDR3 sequence reads: CASSSVRGALYEQYF. The CDR3 DNA sequence: TGTGCCAGCAGCTCCGTGCGGGGGGCCCTCTACGAGCAGTACTTC. The V gene is TRBV5-4, the J gene TRBJ2-7, with 8 positions matching TRBD2. Germline V gene lookup returns CDR1 SGHNT and CDR2 YYREEE (reference sequence). Trimming removed 3 bases from V and 3 bases from J; junction bases left unmatched: 8. The CDR3 consists of 15 residues.

This clone was recorded a few times. The chain links TRBV10-2 to TRBJ2-7, with D unclear. Trimming cost V 5 bases and J 6 bases, with 14 bases left between them. The CDR3 covers 13 residues. Germline loops: CDR1 WSHSY, CDR2 SAAADI. In DNA, the CDR3 is TGCGCCAGCAGTAGTAATTCAGCCCTCGAGCAGTACTTC. Protein sequence: CASSSNSALEQYF.

V usage is TRBV30 and J usage is TRBJ2-7; no reliable D call. CDR1 is GTSNPN, CDR2 SVGIG, per germline (reference sequence). There are 13 residues in the CDR3. With 2 bases removed from V and 3 bases from J, the gap between germline ends came to 11 bases. CDR3 residues: CAWSHGGDYEQYF. DNA of the CDR3: TGTGCCTGGAGTCACGGCGGTGACTACGAGCAGTACTTC.

The chain has TRBV6-5 and TRBJ2-6; D might be TRBD1 or TRBD2, each matching 6 bases. The length of the CDR3 is 14 residues. In germline, CDR1 is MNHEY, CDR2 SVGAGI. V lost 7 bases and J lost 2, with 9 bases in between. CDR3 DNA sequence: TGTGCCAGCAACCGGGGGCCTGGGGCCAACGTCCTGACTTTC. This translates into CASNRGPGANVLTF.

The CDR3 here is CASSIRAGGAAEAFF. Here the CDR3 DNA reads TGTGCCAGTAGTATCCGTGCAGGGGGCGCCGCTGAAGCTTTCTTT. This rearrangement joins TRBV19 to TRBJ1-1; 8 bases are shared with TRBD1. Unmatched junction bases numbered 9, after V lost 3 bases and J lost 6 bases. CDR1 is LNHDA, CDR2 SQIVND, per germline (reference sequence). The CDR3 contains 15 residues.

This clone was detected only a few times. CDR3 DNA: TGTGCCTGGAGTGGGACAGGTCGCACCTTC. Its translation is CAWSGTGRTF. This sequence joins TRBV30 and TRBJ1-2; 7 bases fit TRBD1. The V gene end was trimmed by 1 base and the J gene end by 13 bases; junction bases not matched to a gene: 3. CDR1 and CDR2 (germline): GTSNPN, SVGIG (reference sequence). This CDR3 region has 10 residues.

This clone is a singleton in its sample. The rearrangement uses TRBV28 and TRBJ2-2; 11 bases align to TRBD1. The CDR3 is 19 residues long. CDR1 MDHEN and CDR2 SYDVKM come from the germline V gene. V was pared by 6 bases and J by 0 bases, with 12 bases of the junction left unmatched. This CDR3 reads CASSGTWDRGFANTGELFF. In nucleotides, the CDR3 is TGTGCCAGCAGCGGTACGTGGGACAGGGGGTTCGCGAACACCGGGGAGCTGTTTTTT.